These 28 T cell receptor beta chains were all obtained from the same sample, sequenced in a study of blood T cell repertoires in COVID-19. Measured with immunoSEQ multiplex PCR; TCRdb has only the in-frame clones, and not every one. Of under 130,000 clones listed, 85% are singletons. Material: peripheral blood. These receptors originate from a man in his forties or fifties with acute or convalescent COVID-19.

This clone was seen once. J is TRBJ1-6 and V is TRBV11-3; the D gene is possibly TRBD1 (5 bases). Germline V gene data show CDR1 as SGHNT and CDR2 as YENEEA. Trimming removed 3 bases from V and 0 bases from J, with 9 bases in between. CDR3 length: 16 amino acids. Here the CDR3 DNA reads TGTGCCAGCAGCTTGGGGGGGAGCTCCTATAATTCACCCCTCCACTTT. As protein: CASSLGGSSYNSPLHF.

The chain joins TRBV2 to TRBJ2-7; possibly TRBD1 for D (5 bases). The CDR3 length is 13 residues. The germline V and J ends were trimmed by 7 bases and 2 bases, with 12 bases remaining between them. Germline-derived CDR1 and CDR2 are SNHLY and FYNNEI. CDR3 DNA: TGTGCCAGCACCCTCCAGGGAACCTACGAGCAGTACTTC. Translation: CASTLQGTYEQYF. The complete variable domain, with remaining parts taken from reference TRBV2 and TRBJ2-7, reads EPEVTQTPSHQVTQMGQEVILRCVPISNHLYFYWYRQILGQKVEFLVSFYNNEISEKSEIFDDQFSVERPDGSNFTLKIRSTKLEDSAMYFCASTLQGTYEQYFGPGTRLTVT.

The gene calls are TRBV27 and TRBJ1-5, with a tentative D call TRBD1 (5 bases). The germline V gene encodes CDR1 MNHEY and CDR2 SMNVEV (reference sequence). V dropped 6 bases and J dropped 2 bases, with 14 bases sitting between them. The CDR3 is made up of 15 amino acids. The CDR3 here is CASSVQAIGNQPQHF. Written as DNA, the CDR3 is TGTGCCAGCAGCGTACAGGCGATCGGCAATCAGCCCCAGCATTTT.

This sequence joins TRBV7-9 and TRBJ2-7; 7 bases map to TRBD1. This CDR3 comprises 13 residues. V was clipped by 4 bases and J by 4 bases; unmatched bases: 4. The germline V gene has CDR1 SEHNR and CDR2 FQNEAQ (reference sequence). The CDR3 DNA is TGTGCCAGCAGCTCTAGGGGGCGGTACGAGCAGTACTTC. Its protein is CASSSRGRYEQYF.

The CDR3 nucleotides are TGTGCCAGCTCACCAGGGTTGCTGACTAGCGGGGGAGAGACCCAGTACTTC. Its translation is CASSPGLLTSGGETQYF. The chain has TRBV18 and TRBJ2-5, with TRBD2 matching over 12 bases. V lost 2 bases and J lost 4; bases outside the gene matches: 8. This CDR3 region has 17 residues. Germline-derived CDR1 and CDR2 are KGHSH and LQKENI.

This chain joins TRBV5-1 and TRBJ2-5; 10 bases match TRBD1. The CDR3 runs to 16 residues. Germline V gene lookup returns CDR1 SGHRS and CDR2 YFSETQ. V gave up 0 bases and J gave up 5 bases; unmatched junction bases: 7. CDR3 loop: CASSLDIPDRGETQYF. CDR3 sequence (DNA): TGCGCCAGCAGCTTGGATATCCCGGACAGGGGGGAGACCCAGTACTTC.

The chain recombines TRBV5-1 with TRBJ1-1; TRBD1 might be the D (6 bases). The CDR3 sequence is 13 residues long. V lost 2 bases and J 4 bases, leaving 9 bases between the germline ends. Germline lookup yields CDR1 SGHRS and CDR2 YFSETQ. The CDR3 DNA sequence: TGCGCCAGCAGCTTCAGGACAGCCACTGAAGCTTTCTTT. Translated, it gives CASSFRTATEAFF.

V is TRBV12-5 and J is TRBJ1-2, with 7 bases matching TRBD1. The J segment lost 7 bases and the V segment lost 4 bases, leaving 6 bases of the junction unmatched. In germline, CDR1 is LGHNT, CDR2 FRNRAP. The CDR3 is made up of 13 amino acids. As DNA, the CDR3 is TGTGCTAGTGGTTCCGACAGGGTGGCTGGCTACACCTTC. Residues: CASGSDRVAGYTF.

This clone appeared a single time. V usage is TRBV28 and J usage is TRBJ1-6; perhaps TRBD1 as D (6 bases). The V end lost 5 bases, the J end lost 9 bases, and 17 bases lay between the germline ends. Germline V gene lookup returns CDR1 MDHEN and CDR2 SYDVKM. The CDR3 totals 15 residues. The CDR3 DNA reads TGTGCCAGCAGTGACCCCCAGGGGATGGGTTCACCCCTCCACTTT. Translation: CASSDPQGMGSPLHF.

J is TRBJ2-3 and V is TRBV11-3, with TRBD2 as a possible D gene (7 bases). CDR1 SGHNT and CDR2 YENEEA come from the germline V gene. This CDR3 is 18 amino acids long. The V and J ends lost 0 bases and 4 bases respectively, with 20 bases between them. The CDR3 DNA sequence: TGTGCCAGCAGCTTAGAAGGGGGGGGCAGGGCGATCGCAGATACGCAGTATTTT. This sequence encodes CASSLEGGGRAIADTQYF. The whole variable domain, filled in from reference TRBV11-3 and TRBJ2-3, reads EAGVVQSPRYKIIEKKQPVAFWCNPISGHNTLYWYLQNLGQGPELLIRYENEEAVDDSQLPKDRFSAERLKGVDSTLKIQPAELGDSAVYLCASSLEGGGRAIADTQYFGPGTRLTVL.

CDR3 DNA: TGTGCCAGCAGTTCCCCGACAGGGGGCCGGTTGGACGAGCAGTACTTC. Translation gives CASSSPTGGRLDEQYF. V and J are TRBV5-5 and TRBJ2-7, with TRBD1 matching 10 bases. Losses at the gene ends were 5 bases for V and 5 bases for J; bases not matched to a gene: 13. The CDR3 is 16 residues long. Germline-derived CDR1 and CDR2 are SGHKS and YYEKEE (reference sequence).

V usage is TRBV14 and J usage is TRBJ2-7; D gene uncertain. The CDR3 has 12 amino acids. The germline V gene encodes CDR1 SGHDN and CDR2 FVKESK. Trimming removed 3 bases at V and 1 base at J, with 4 bases between. CDR3 DNA: TGTGCCAGCAGCCATAGTTCCTACGAGCAGTACTTC. Translating gives CASSHSSYEQYF.

In this sample, this clone turned up a few times. The rearrangement links TRBV3-1 (or the pseudogene TRBV3-2) to TRBJ2-7; 10 nucleotides agree with TRBD2. The CDR3 sequence is 15 residues long. V trimming: 3 bases; J trimming: 6 bases; junction bases outside the gene matches: 8. Germline loops: CDR1 LGHDT, CDR2 YNNKEL (reference sequence). CDR3 sequence reads: CASSQGGLARGEQYF. The CDR3 nucleotides read TGTGCCAGCAGCCAGGGGGGACTAGCGCGCGGCGAGCAGTACTTC.

The V call is TRBV7-2, the J call TRBJ2-7; D call uncertain. The germline V and J ends were trimmed by 1 base and 2 bases, with 6 bases remaining between them. Germline V gives CDR1 SGHTA, CDR2 FQGNSA. The CDR3 covers 13 residues. CDR3 loop: CASSLGRTYEQYF. The CDR3 DNA is TGTGCCAGCAGCTTAGGCAGAACCTACGAGCAGTACTTC.

The V gene is TRBV6-1, the J gene TRBJ1-2; D not certain. CDR1 is MNHNS, CDR2 SASEGT, per germline. Trimming removed 2 bases from V and 3 bases from J, with 10 bases in between. CDR3 length: 14 amino acids. The CDR3 sequence: CASSELNRDYGYTF. The DNA for the CDR3 is TGTGCCAGCAGTGAATTGAACAGAGACTATGGCTACACCTTC.

The genes are TRBV6-2 or TRBV6-3 and TRBJ2-3, with D possibly matching TRBD2 (6 bases). V was trimmed by 6 bases and J by 3 bases, leaving 16 bases between them. CDR1 and CDR2 (germline): MNHEY, SVGEGT. This CDR3 is built from 15 residues. The CDR3 spells CASSQTGVGTDTQYF. The CDR3 DNA reads as TGTGCCAGCAGCCAAACGGGAGTAGGAACAGATACGCAGTATTTT.

J is TRBJ1-6 and V is TRBV10-3; TRBD1 matches at 10 bases. CDR3 length: 17 residues. Trimming removed 0 bases from V and 7 bases from J; junction bases left unmatched: 6. Germline-derived CDR1 and CDR2 are ENHRY and SYGVKD. For the CDR3, the DNA is TGTGCCATCAGTGAGTCGGGACAGGGGACAGGAAATTCACCCCTCCACTTT. It is translated as CAISESGQGTGNSPLHF.

The chain joins TRBV5-4 to TRBJ2-7, with TRBD1 identical over 10 bases. The V segment lost 5 bases and the J segment 2 bases; nucleotides outside the gene matches: 7. The CDR3 extends over 15 amino acids. Germline CDR1 SGHNT, CDR2 YYREEE (reference sequence). CDR3 region: CASRGGQGPTYEQYF. Here the CDR3 DNA reads TGTGCCAGCAGAGGGGGACAGGGGCCAACCTACGAGCAGTACTTC.

The table lists this clone with a count of one. The gene calls are TRBV6-2 or TRBV6-3 and TRBJ1-1, with 7 bases lining up with TRBD1. The V gene end was trimmed by 2 bases and the J gene end by 0 bases; junction bases not matched to a gene: 6. From germline, CDR1 is MNHEY and CDR2 SVGEGT. This CDR3 has 16 residues. The CDR3, as DNA: TGTGCCAGCAGTTACGGCAGGGGGAGGTTGAACACTGAAGCTTTCTTT. Translated: CASSYGRGRLNTEAFF.

The chain joins TRBV6-4 to TRBJ2-3; D is perhaps TRBD2 (6 bases). Germline values: CDR1 MRHNA, CDR2 SNTAGT. CDR3 size: 15 residues. V was cut by 6 bases and J by 6 bases, with 19 bases left in between. CDR3 in amino acids: CASSPGGVLPDTQYF. The CDR3 DNA sequence: TGTGCCAGCAGCCCCGGAGGGGTGTTACCTGATACGCAGTATTTT.

This clone was recorded once. The chain has TRBV13 and TRBJ2-1, with 10 bases fitting TRBD1. This CDR3 has 14 residues. Germline CDR1 reads PRHDT; CDR2 reads FYEKMQ (reference sequence). V shed 0 bases and J 9 bases; nucleotides not matched to a gene: 2. The CDR3 is CASSLGTGGSEQFF. CDR3 DNA sequence: TGTGCCAGCAGCTTAGGGACAGGGGGCAGTGAGCAGTTCTTC.

The chain couples TRBV6-5 to TRBJ2-2; a weak D match, TRBD2 (6 bases). The V end lost 4 bases, the J end lost 2 bases, and 14 bases lay between the germline ends. The germline V gene encodes CDR1 MNHEY and CDR2 SVGAGI. There are 16 residues in the CDR3. The CDR3 sequence: CASSLGGALNTGELFF. CDR3 in DNA: TGTGCCAGCAGTTTAGGAGGGGCTCTAAACACCGGGGAGCTGTTTTTT.

The gene calls are TRBV2 and TRBJ2-1; unclear D gene. The CDR3 spans 13 residues. Trimming pared 6 bases from V and 0 bases from J, leaving 6 bases between. CDR1 and CDR2 from the germline V gene are SNHLY and FYNNEI. The CDR3 loop is CASRKSSYNEQFF. CDR3 coding DNA: TGTGCCAGCAGAAAGAGCTCCTACAATGAGCAGTTCTTC.

In its sample, this clone was seen once. This rearrangement joins TRBV7-9 to TRBJ1-2, with a weak D call TRBD1 (6 bases). This CDR3 has 11 amino acids. V was clipped by 11 bases and J by 7 bases, with 14 bases between them. Germline CDR1 is SEHNR and CDR2 is FQNEAQ (reference sequence). The CDR3 loop reads CAVVGARGYTF. The CDR3 region has the DNA TGTGCCGTGGTGGGGGCGCGTGGCTACACCTTC.

V and J are TRBV5-6 and TRBJ1-3; 7 bases map to TRBD1. J lost 3 bases, V lost 4 bases, and 1 base had no gene match. The CDR3 has 13 amino acids. The germline gives CDR1 SGHDT, CDR2 YYEEEE. The CDR3 sequence is CASSTGVGNTIYF. The CDR3 DNA follows: TGTGCCAGCAGCACAGGGGTTGGAAACACCATATATTTT.

The rearrangement uses TRBV18 and TRBJ2-7; 7 nucleotides line up with TRBD1. This CDR3 has 15 residues. With V trimmed by 3 bases and J by 4 bases, 9 bases remained unmatched. Looked up from germline, CDR1 is KGHSH and CDR2 is LQKENI. For the CDR3, the DNA is TGTGCCAGCTCACCGGACCGGACAGGAGCGTACGAGCAGTACTTC. It specifies CASSPDRTGAYEQYF. The full variable domain, completed using reference TRBV18 and TRBJ2-7, is NAGVMQNPRHLVRRRGQEARLRCSPMKGHSHVYWYRQLPEEGLKFMVYLQKENIIDESGMPKERFSAEFPKEGPSILRIQQVVRGDSAAYFCASSPDRTGAYEQYFGPGTRLTVT.

The V call is TRBV5-1, the J call TRBJ2-3; tentatively, D is TRBD1 (6 bases). Germline lookup yields CDR1 SGHRS and CDR2 YFSETQ. The CDR3 has 19 residues. V lost 0 bases and J 3 bases, leaving 23 bases between the germline ends. CDR3 sequence reads: CASSLVGGETQNPTDTQYF. In nucleotides, the CDR3 is TGCGCCAGCAGCTTGGTAGGGGGAGAAACGCAAAACCCAACAGATACGCAGTATTTT.

The CDR3 DNA reads as TGCGCCAGCAGCTACACCGGGACAGGGACACTATCCTACGAGCAGTACTTC. It encodes CASSYTGTGTLSYEQYF. The V call is TRBV5-1, the J call TRBJ2-7; TRBD1 matches 9 bases. V dropped 3 bases and J dropped 1; count of bases not matched to a gene: 11. Germline V gene sequence: CDR1 SGHRS, CDR2 YFSETQ. This CDR3 is built from 17 residues. Drawing the rest from reference TRBV5-1 and TRBJ2-7, the complete variable domain is KAGVTQTPRYLIKTRGQQVTLSCSPISGHRSVSWYQQTPGQGLQFLFEYFSETQRNKGNFPGRFSGRQFSNSRSEMNVSTLELGDSALYLCASSYTGTGTLSYEQYFGPGTRLTVT.